The following is a T cell receptor beta chain sequence with its context. No cognate antigen has been identified for it. No base quality values were provided; no much bigger clone lies one nucleotide off. The immunoSEQ Assay at Adaptive Biotechnologies was used to immunosequence TCRbeta CDR3 regions from the extracted DNA. Regarding the original processing steps: To quantify the absolute abundance of each unique TCRbeta CDR3, sequences were collapsed and filtered. Clonality was calculated as 1 minus Pielou's evenness, with only productive in-frame rearrangements included in the computation. For regional overlap, the top 100 nucleotide rearrangements were followed across paired samples, and the Morisita index was used to compare paired samples against unrelated samples. The immunoSEQ Rearrangement Details tool was used to assess convergence of nucleotide rearrangements onto identical amino acid sequences. The table was pulled from immuneACCESS by TCRdb, which kept in-frame rearrangements only. Such tables lose some clones; where checked, under half of the loss comes from unresolved V genes, and the rest has no known cause. V and J calls and clone size are given by that table; D and trimming were obtained from the DNA. The sample profile shows fewer than 950 clones; 50% of them were found once. The ten largest clones capture around 5.4% of the sample.

The sample is drawn from a study of CXCR4 blockade with PD-1 therapy in pancreatic cancer (dated by TCRdb to the late 2010s). Broadly, across the study: Multiplex immunohistochemistry and TCRbeta immunosequencing of resected pancreatic ductal adenocarcinoma were combined in the study with ex vivo slice culture in which PD-1 and CXCR4 blockade were tested. To assess intratumoral heterogeneity, two geographically distinct regions from each of roughly six tumors were TCR-sequenced. Points the paper makes about the study in general: A strong correlation was found between the frequency of an amino acid clone and the number of distinct nucleotide rearrangements encoding that clone, which suggests convergent selection driven by common tumor antigens. Tumors showed clonal expansion, with mean productive clonality about 0.14 versus 0.05 in healthy blood, but clonality did not correlate with survival. Only TCRbeta chains were sequenced, so true antigen-specificity overlap of convergent dominant clones remained unconfirmed pending paired alpha-beta single-cell sequencing.

The archived tumor blocks were obtained from patients to whom no neoadjuvant therapy had been administered before resection. In the preserved-tissue arm, the study used approximately 30 surgical resection samples taken from more than 20 pancreatic ductal adenocarcinoma patients who had not previously been treated. For the resection arm, DNA was extracted from ten 5-micron curls of FFPE tumor adjacent to the multiplex immunohistochemistry slide. Reading from cysteine to phenylalanine, the CDR3 counts 12 amino acids. This entry keeps only the CDR3 DNA: 36 bases, framed from base 1. Trimming at the junction amounts to 5 bases on V and 3 bases on J, and the germline ends lie 8 bases apart. The germline V gene specifies MNHGY as CDR1 and SAAAGT as CDR2.

The receptor was isolated from a human donor with pancreatic ductal adenocarcinoma. The chain is assembled from TRBV6-8 and TRBJ2-7, with the D segment identity uncertain. The specimen was tumor tissue. The CDR3 region: CASSRSVYEQYF. The nucleotides are TGTGCCAGCAGTCGCTCAGTCTACGAGCAGTACTTC.